This TCR beta chain was sequenced during a study of T cell responses to AZD1222 COVID-19 vaccine. About the research overall: Second doses that came at about 4 or about 12 weeks were put together.

The CDR3 covers 15 residues. Germline values: CDR1 MDHEN, CDR2 SYDVKM. V lost 1 base and J lost 3, with 7 bases in between. TCRdb's copy holds only in-frame clones and misses some; the assay was immunoSEQ multiplex PCR. The table has about 120,000 clones, roughly 88% seen once. Findings and limits, study-wide: Following two doses of AZD1222, Spike-specific TCR breadth and depth rose. Repertoires were collected only later (after the peak T cell response had occurred).

This clone was seen a single time. The antigen remains undetermined. This sample comprised peripheral blood, obtained on day 0 of AZD1222 vaccination. V is TRBV28 and J is TRBJ2-6; D is perhaps TRBD1 (5 bases). The TCR comes from an adult in good health. The CDR3 coding sequence is TGTGCCAGCAGTTTATCAGGGTATGGGGCCAACGTCCTGACTTTC. Translation: CASSLSGYGANVLTF.